The clone carrying this T cell receptor (beta chain) was counted only a few times. This sample was included in a study of early T cells in non-severe SARS-CoV-2 infection. In TCRdb, the 5' RACE reads were re-called with MiXCR into one record per CDR3 protein. Of tens of thousands of distinct CDR3 sequences listed, 12% were seen once; the top ten hold under 2%. J lost 6 bases, V lost 5 bases, and 12 bases had no gene match. CDR3 length equals 15 residues. Per the germline V gene, CDR1 is DFQATT and CDR2 is SNEGSKA (reference sequence). The chain carries TRBV20-1 and TRBJ2-7, with 11 nucleotides matching TRBD2. This receptor was identified in an adult who was a healthcare worker with PCR-confirmed SARS-CoV-2 infection or an uninfected control (not recorded which). Material: whole blood. The CDR3 DNA follows: TGCAGTGCTGCCCTACTAGCGGGGGTCTCCGGCGAGCAGTACTTC. Its protein is CSAALLAGVSGEQYF.